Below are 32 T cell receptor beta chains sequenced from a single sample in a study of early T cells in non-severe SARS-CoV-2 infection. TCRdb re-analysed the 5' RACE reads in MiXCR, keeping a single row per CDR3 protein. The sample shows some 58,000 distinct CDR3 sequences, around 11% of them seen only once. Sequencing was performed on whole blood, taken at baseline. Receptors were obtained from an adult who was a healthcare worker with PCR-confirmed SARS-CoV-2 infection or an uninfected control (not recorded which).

CDR3: CASSLAAVNEKLFF. The DNA for the CDR3 is TGTGCCAGCAGCTTGGCTGCCGTTAATGAAAAACTGTTTTTT. The gene calls are TRBV5-6 and TRBJ1-4; D remains ambiguous. There are 14 residues in the CDR3. CDR1 is SGHDT and CDR2 is YYEEEE in the germline V gene. The V end was cut by 0 bases, the J end by 4 bases, with 7 bases between.

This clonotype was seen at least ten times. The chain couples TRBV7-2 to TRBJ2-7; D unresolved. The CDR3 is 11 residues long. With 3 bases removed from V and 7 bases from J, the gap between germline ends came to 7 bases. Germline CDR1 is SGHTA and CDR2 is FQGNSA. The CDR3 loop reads CASSFTAEQYF. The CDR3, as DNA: TGTGCCAGCAGCTTCACGGCTGAGCAGTACTTC.

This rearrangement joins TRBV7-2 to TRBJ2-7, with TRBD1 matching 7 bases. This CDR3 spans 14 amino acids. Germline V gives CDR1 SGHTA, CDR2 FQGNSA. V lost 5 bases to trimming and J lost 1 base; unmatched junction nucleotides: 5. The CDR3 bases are TGTGCCAGCAGCAAGACAGGGCCATCCTACGAGCAGTACTTC. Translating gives CASSKTGPSYEQYF.

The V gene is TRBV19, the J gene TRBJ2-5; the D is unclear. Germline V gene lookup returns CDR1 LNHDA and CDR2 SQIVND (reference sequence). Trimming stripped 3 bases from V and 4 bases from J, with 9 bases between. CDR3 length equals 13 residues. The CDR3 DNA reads TGTGCCAGTAGTATTCAGCCGGGAGAGACCCAGTACTTC. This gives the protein CASSIQPGETQYF.

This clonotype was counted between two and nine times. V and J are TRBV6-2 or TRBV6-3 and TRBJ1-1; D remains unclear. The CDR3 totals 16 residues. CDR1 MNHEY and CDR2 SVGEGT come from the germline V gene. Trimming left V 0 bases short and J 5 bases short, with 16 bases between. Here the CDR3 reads CASSYSRREGRTEAFF. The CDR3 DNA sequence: TGTGCCAGCAGTTACTCGAGACGTGAGGGCCGAACTGAAGCTTTCTTT.

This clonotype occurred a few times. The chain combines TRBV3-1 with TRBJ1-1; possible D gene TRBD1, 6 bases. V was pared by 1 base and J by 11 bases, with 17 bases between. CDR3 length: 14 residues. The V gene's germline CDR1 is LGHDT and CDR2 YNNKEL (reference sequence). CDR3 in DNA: TGTGCCAGCAGCCAAGGGGGGCCGGGACAATACGCTTTCTTT. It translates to CASSQGGPGQYAFF.

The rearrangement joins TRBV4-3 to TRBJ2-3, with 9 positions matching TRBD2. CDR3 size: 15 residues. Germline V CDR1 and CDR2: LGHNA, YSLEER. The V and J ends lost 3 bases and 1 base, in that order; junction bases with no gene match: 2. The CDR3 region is CASSHASGGTDTQYF. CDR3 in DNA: TGCGCCAGCAGCCACGCTAGCGGGGGCACAGATACGCAGTATTTT.

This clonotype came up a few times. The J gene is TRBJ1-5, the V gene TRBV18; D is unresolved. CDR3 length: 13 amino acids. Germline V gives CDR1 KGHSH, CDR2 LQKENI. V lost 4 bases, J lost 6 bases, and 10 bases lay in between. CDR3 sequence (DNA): TGTGCCAGCTCACTCCGCAATCGTCAGCCCCAGCATTTT. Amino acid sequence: CASSLRNRQPQHF.

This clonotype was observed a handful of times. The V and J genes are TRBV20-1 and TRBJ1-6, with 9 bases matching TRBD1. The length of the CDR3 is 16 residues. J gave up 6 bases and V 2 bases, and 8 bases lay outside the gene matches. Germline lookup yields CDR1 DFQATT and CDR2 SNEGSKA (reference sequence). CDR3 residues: CSARPTGGEINSPLHF. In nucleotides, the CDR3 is TGCAGTGCTAGACCGACAGGGGGTGAAATTAATTCACCCCTCCACTTT.

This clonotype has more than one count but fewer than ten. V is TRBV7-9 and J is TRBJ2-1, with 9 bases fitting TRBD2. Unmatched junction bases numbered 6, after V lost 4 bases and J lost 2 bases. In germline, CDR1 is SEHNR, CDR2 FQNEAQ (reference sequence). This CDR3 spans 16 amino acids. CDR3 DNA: TGTGCCAGCAGCTCCCCCATAGCGGGGGCCTACAATGAGCAGTTCTTC. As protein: CASSSPIAGAYNEQFF.

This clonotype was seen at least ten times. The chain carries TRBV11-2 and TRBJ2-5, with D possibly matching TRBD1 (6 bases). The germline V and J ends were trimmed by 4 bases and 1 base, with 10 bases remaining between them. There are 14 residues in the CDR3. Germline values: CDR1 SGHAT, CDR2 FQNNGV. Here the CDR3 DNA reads TGTGCCAGCAGCTACCCGACAGGCCAAGAGACCCAGTACTTC. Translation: CASSYPTGQETQYF. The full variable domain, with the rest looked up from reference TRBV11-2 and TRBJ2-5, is EAGVAQSPRYKIIEKRQSVAFWCNPISGHATLYWYQQILGQGPKLLIQFQNNGVVDDSQLPKDRFSAERLKGVDSTLKIQPAKLEDSAVYLCASSYPTGQETQYFGPGTRLLVL.

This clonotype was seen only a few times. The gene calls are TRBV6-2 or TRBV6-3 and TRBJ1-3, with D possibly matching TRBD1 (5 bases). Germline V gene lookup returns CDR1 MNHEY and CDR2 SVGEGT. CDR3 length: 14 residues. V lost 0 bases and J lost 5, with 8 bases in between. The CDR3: CASSYSKDRNTIYF. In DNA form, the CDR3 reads TGTGCCAGCAGTTACTCGAAGGACAGAAACACCATATATTTT.

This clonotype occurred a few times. CDR3 DNA sequence: TGTGCCAGCAGCTTAGATGGCCGGCTATACCAAGAGACCCAGTACTTC. Protein product: CASSLDGRLYQETQYF. V and J are TRBV11-2 and TRBJ2-5; D is unresolved. The CDR3 has 16 residues. Germline V lookup: CDR1 SGHAT, CDR2 FQNNGV. V lost 0 bases, J lost 0 bases, and 11 bases lay in between.

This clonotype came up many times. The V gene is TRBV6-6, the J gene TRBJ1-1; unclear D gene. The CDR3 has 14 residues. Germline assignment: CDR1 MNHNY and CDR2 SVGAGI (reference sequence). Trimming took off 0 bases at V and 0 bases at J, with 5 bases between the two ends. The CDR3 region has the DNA TGTGCCAGCAGTTACTCAAAAATGAACACTGAAGCTTTCTTT. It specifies CASSYSKMNTEAFF.

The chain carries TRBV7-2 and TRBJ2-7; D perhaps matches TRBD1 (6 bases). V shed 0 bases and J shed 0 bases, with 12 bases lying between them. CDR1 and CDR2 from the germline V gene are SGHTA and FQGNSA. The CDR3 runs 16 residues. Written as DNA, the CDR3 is TGTGCCAGCAGCTTAGCGCCAGGACAGCTCTCCTACGAGCAGTACTTC. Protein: CASSLAPGQLSYEQYF.

The DNA for the CDR3 is TGTGCCAGCAGCTCCGGACTAGCGGGAGATACGCAGTATTTT. This translates into CASSSGLAGDTQYF. This chain links TRBV7-2 with TRBJ2-3; 11 positions agree with TRBD2. Germline V gene data show CDR1 as SGHTA and CDR2 as FQGNSA. This CDR3 contains 14 residues. V lost 4 bases, J lost 5 bases, and 2 bases stayed unmatched.

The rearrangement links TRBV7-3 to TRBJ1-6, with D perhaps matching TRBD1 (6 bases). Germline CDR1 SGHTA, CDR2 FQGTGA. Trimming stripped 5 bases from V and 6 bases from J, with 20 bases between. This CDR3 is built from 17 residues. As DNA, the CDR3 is TGTGCCAGCAGCGCCCAGGGGCCAGGGCTCGGTAATTCACCCCTCCACTTT. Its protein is CASSAQGPGLGNSPLHF. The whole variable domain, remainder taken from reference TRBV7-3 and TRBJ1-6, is GAGVSQTPSNKVTEKGKYVELRCDPISGHTALYWYRQSLGQGPEFLIYFQGTGAADDSGLPNDRFFAVRPEGSVSTLKIQRTERGDSAVYLCASSAQGPGLGNSPLHFGNGTRLTVT.

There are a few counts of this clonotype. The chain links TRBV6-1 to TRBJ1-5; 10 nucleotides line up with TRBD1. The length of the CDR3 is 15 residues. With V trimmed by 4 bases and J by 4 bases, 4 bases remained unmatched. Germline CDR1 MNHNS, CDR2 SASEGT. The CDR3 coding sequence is TGTGCCAGCAGTGGGACAGGGGGAAGTAATCAGCCCCAGCATTTT. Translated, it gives CASSGTGGSNQPQHF.

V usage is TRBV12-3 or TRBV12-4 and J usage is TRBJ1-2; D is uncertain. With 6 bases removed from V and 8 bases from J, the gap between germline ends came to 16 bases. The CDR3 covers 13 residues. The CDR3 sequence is CASSKPGPGGYTF. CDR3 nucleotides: TGTGCCAGCAGCAAGCCCGGGCCGGGGGGCTACACCTTC.

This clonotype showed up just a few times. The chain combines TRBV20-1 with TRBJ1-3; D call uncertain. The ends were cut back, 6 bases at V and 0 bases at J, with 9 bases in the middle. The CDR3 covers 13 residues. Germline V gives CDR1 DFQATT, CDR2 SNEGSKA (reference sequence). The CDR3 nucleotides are TGCAGTGCGAAACTTAACTCTGGAAACACCATATATTTT. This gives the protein CSAKLNSGNTIYF.

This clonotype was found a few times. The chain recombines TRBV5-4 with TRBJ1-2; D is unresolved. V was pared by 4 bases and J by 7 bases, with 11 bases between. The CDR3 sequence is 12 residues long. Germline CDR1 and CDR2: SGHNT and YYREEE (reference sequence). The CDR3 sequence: CASSEGLIGYTF. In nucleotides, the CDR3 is TGTGCCAGCAGCGAAGGACTGATTGGCTACACCTTC.

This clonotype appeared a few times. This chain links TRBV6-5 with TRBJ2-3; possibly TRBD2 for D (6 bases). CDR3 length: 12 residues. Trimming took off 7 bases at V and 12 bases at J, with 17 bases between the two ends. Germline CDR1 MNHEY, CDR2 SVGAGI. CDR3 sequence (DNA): TGTGCCAGCATGGGAGGTGAGGGGCACCAGTATTTT. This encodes CASMGGEGHQYF.

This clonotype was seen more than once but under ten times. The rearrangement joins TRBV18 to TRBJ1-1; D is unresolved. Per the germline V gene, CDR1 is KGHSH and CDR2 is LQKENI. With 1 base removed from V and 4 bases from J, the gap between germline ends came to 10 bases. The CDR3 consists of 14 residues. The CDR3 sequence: CASSPQATSTEAFF. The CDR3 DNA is TGTGCCAGCTCACCACAGGCGACCTCCACTGAAGCTTTCTTT. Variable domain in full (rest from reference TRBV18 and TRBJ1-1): NAGVMQNPRHLVRRRGQEARLRCSPMKGHSHVYWYRQLPEEGLKFMVYLQKENIIDESGMPKERFSAEFPKEGPSILRIQQVVRGDSAAYFCASSPQATSTEAFFGQGTRLTVV.

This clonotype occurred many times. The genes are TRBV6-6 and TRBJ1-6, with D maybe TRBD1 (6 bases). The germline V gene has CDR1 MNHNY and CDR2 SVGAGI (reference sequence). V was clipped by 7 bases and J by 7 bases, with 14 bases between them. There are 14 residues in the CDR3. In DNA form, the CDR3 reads TGTGCCAGCATCCTTGAGGGGGACAATTCACCCCTCCACTTT. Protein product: CASILEGDNSPLHF.

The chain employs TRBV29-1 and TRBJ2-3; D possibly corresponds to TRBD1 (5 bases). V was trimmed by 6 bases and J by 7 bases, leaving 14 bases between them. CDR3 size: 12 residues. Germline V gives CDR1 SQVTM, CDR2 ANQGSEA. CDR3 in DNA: TGCAGCGTGGGGCGTGTAGACAATACGCAGTATTTT. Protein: CSVGRVDNTQYF.

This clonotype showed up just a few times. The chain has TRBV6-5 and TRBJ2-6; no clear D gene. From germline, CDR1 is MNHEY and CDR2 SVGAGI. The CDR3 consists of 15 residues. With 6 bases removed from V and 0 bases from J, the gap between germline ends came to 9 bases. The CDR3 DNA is TGTGCCAGCAGCAGACTTCACTCTGGGGCCAACGTCCTGACTTTC. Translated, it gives CASSRLHSGANVLTF.

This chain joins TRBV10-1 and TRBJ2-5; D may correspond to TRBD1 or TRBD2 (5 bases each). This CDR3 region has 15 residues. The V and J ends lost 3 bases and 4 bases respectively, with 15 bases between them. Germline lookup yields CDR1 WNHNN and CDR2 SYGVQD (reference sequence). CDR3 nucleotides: TGCGCCAGCAGTGATTCCGGGACCCCGACAGAGACCCAGTACTTC. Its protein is CASSDSGTPTETQYF.

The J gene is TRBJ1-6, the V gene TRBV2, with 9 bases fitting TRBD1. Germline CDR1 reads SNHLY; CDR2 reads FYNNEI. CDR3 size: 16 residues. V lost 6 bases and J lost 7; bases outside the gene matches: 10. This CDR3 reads CASRAGTGTPNSPLHF. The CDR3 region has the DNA TGTGCCAGCAGAGCCGGGACAGGGACCCCCAATTCACCCCTCCACTTT.

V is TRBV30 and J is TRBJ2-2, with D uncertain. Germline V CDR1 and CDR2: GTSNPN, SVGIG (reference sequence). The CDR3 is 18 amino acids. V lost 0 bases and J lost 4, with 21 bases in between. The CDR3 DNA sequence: TGTGCCTGGAGTGTAAGGCGACCCCTCGCGGATACCACCGGGGAGCTGTTTTTT. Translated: CAWSVRRPLADTTGELFF.

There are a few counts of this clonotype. The CDR3 region is CASNVGAGANVLTF. The CDR3 DNA is TGTGCCAGCAATGTAGGGGCAGGGGCCAACGTCCTGACTTTC. The chain carries TRBV6-1 and TRBJ2-6, with a weak D call TRBD1 (5 bases). The CDR3 consists of 14 residues. The germline gives CDR1 MNHNS, CDR2 SASEGT. Trimming shortened V by 7 bases and J by 4 bases, and 11 bases separated the two germline ends.

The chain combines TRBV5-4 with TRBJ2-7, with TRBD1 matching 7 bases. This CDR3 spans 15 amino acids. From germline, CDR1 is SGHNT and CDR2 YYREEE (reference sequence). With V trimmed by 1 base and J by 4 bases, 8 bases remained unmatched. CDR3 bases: TGTGCCAGCAGCTTGACGGGACAGCCCCTTTACGAGCAGTACTTC. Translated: CASSLTGQPLYEQYF.

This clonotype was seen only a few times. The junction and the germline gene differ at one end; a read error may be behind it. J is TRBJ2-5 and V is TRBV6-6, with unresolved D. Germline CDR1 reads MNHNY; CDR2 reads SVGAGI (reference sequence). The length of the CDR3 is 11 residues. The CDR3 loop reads CDSSYAETQYF. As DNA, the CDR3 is TGTGACAGCAGTTACGCCGAGACCCAGTACTTC.